The next 29 T cell receptor beta chains were all read from a single sample in a study of blood T cell repertoires in COVID-19. The protocol was immunoSEQ multiplex PCR, while the TCRdb copy is restricted to in-frame clones and leaves out a portion. The sample consists of hundreds of thousands of clones, approximately 86% of them appearing once. Sequencing used PBMCs or T cells enriched from blood (not recorded which). The receptors were gathered from a woman between 50 and 59 years old who had recovered from COVID-19.

This clone was seen only once. This chain joins TRBV29-1 and TRBJ2-1; 7 positions agree with TRBD2. CDR1 is SQVTM, CDR2 ANQGSEA, per germline. The CDR3 is 13 amino acids. V dropped 6 bases and J dropped 0; count of bases not matched to a gene: 2. The CDR3 reads CSVGGSSYNEQFF. The DNA of the CDR3 is TGCAGCGTGGGCGGGAGCTCCTACAATGAGCAGTTCTTC.

The rearrangement joins TRBV18 to TRBJ1-1; D is unresolved. V was shortened by 1 base and J by 6 bases, with 6 bases between the two germline ends. The germline CDR1 and CDR2 sequences are KGHSH and LQKENI. The CDR3 is 12 amino acids. Here the CDR3 DNA reads TGTGCCAGCTCACCACGACTGGCTGAAGCTTTCTTT. Translation: CASSPRLAEAFF.

This clone occurred a few times. The rearrangement joins TRBV6-5 to TRBJ1-3; unclear D gene. The V gene's germline CDR1 is MNHEY and CDR2 SVGAGI. Between the trimmed V and J ends, which lost 6 bases and 0 bases, there was a span of 12 bases. CDR3 length equals 15 residues. The CDR3 region has the DNA TGTGCCAGCAGCCCCGGGAATAGCTCTGGAAACACCATATATTTT. Residues: CASSPGNSSGNTIYF.

In its sample, this clone was seen a few times. The chain is built from TRBV28 and TRBJ2-7; 7 nucleotides line up with TRBD1. Per germline, CDR1 MDHEN and CDR2 SYDVKM. V was pared by 8 bases and J by 3 bases, with 7 bases of the junction left unmatched. This CDR3 contains 13 residues. The CDR3: CASSTGAVYEQYF. The DNA of the CDR3 is TGTGCCAGCTCAACAGGGGCGGTCTACGAGCAGTACTTC. Drawing the rest from reference TRBV28 and TRBJ2-7, the complete variable domain is DVKVTQSSRYLVKRTGEKVFLECVQDMDHENMFWYRQDPGLGLRLIYFSYDVKMKEKGDIPEGYSVSREKKERFSLILESASTNQTSMYLCASSTGAVYEQYFGPGTRLTVT.

V gene TRBV30 combines with J gene TRBJ2-7; perhaps TRBD1 as D (5 bases). Germline lookup yields CDR1 GTSNPN and CDR2 SVGIG (reference sequence). The CDR3 sequence is 11 residues long. The ends were cut back, 3 bases at V and 2 bases at J, with 5 bases in the middle. DNA for the CDR3: TGTGCCTGGAGAGGGGCCTACGAGCAGTACTTC. It is translated as CAWRGAYEQYF.

J is TRBJ2-3 and V is TRBV19, with 11 bases matching TRBD2. Losses at the gene ends were 8 bases for V and 0 bases for J; bases not matched to a gene: 7. Germline CDR1 reads LNHDA; CDR2 reads SQIVND (reference sequence). The CDR3 runs 16 residues. DNA for the CDR3: TGTGCCAGTTCCCCGGGACTAGCGGCTAGCACAGATACGCAGTATTTT. Translating gives CASSPGLAASTDTQYF.

The chain employs TRBV7-2 and TRBJ1-2; the D gene is possibly TRBD1 (6 bases). With 6 bases removed from V and 1 base from J, the gap between germline ends came to 15 bases. Germline V gene lookup returns CDR1 SGHTA and CDR2 FQGNSA. The CDR3 is 15 amino acids. The CDR3 spells CASSRTGTLNYGYTF. Written as DNA, the CDR3 is TGTGCCAGCAGTCGTACCGGGACACTTAACTATGGCTACACCTTC.

The chain has TRBV12-3 or TRBV12-4 and TRBJ1-3; TRBD1 might be the D (5 bases). V lost 7 bases and J 3 bases, leaving 10 bases between the germline ends. The CDR3 length is 13 residues. CDR3 bases: TGTGCCAGCACCTTCGGGGGTGGAAACACCATATATTTT. Its protein is CASTFGGGNTIYF.

The V gene is TRBV5-8, the J gene TRBJ2-1, with no clear D. The CDR3 runs to 15 residues. V was clipped by 2 bases and J by 0 bases, with 9 bases between them. The V gene's germline CDR1 is SGHTS and CDR2 YDEGEE. CDR3 DNA: TGTGCCAGCAGCTTCGGAAGGAGCTCCTACAATGAGCAGTTCTTC. It yields the protein CASSFGRSSYNEQFF.

The chain links TRBV30 to TRBJ2-1; TRBD2 matches 11 bases. CDR1 and CDR2 (germline): GTSNPN, SVGIG (reference sequence). Trimming cost V 1 base and J 5 bases; bases outside gene matches: 10. The CDR3 loop spans 17 amino acids. The CDR3 reads CAWSGGSGRAINNEQFF. The CDR3 nucleotides read TGTGCCTGGAGTGGGGGTAGCGGGAGGGCCATCAACAATGAGCAGTTCTTC.

The chain is built from TRBV4-1 and TRBJ1-1; the D is unclear. This CDR3 is built from 14 residues. CDR1 is MGHRA, CDR2 YSYEKL, per germline. Trimming pared 3 bases from V and 4 bases from J, leaving 12 bases between. CDR3 DNA sequence: TGCGCCAGCAGCCATGTCTTTGAGGCCACTGAAGCTTTCTTT. Protein sequence: CASSHVFEATEAFF.

The genes are TRBV28 and TRBJ2-7, with 14 bases that match TRBD2. V lost 6 bases, J lost 7 bases, and 14 bases stayed unmatched. CDR1 and CDR2 from the germline V gene are MDHEN and SYDVKM. The CDR3 is made up of 17 amino acids. CDR3: CASSAQPGLAGESEQYF. The CDR3 DNA reads TGTGCCAGCAGCGCCCAGCCGGGACTAGCGGGAGAAAGTGAGCAGTACTTC.

The rearrangement joins TRBV5-1 to TRBJ1-2; no firm D call. This CDR3 contains 14 residues. Germline CDR1 is SGHRS and CDR2 is YFSETQ. Trimming stripped 1 base from V and 0 bases from J, with 7 bases between. The CDR3 loop reads CASSLSRANYGYTF. In nucleotides, the CDR3 is TGCGCCAGCAGCTTGAGCCGGGCTAACTATGGCTACACCTTC.

V is TRBV28 and J is TRBJ2-3, with D possibly being TRBD2 (6 bases). CDR1 and CDR2 (germline): MDHEN, SYDVKM. Trimming took off 4 bases at V and 1 base at J, with 12 bases between the two ends. The CDR3 spans 15 residues. The DNA of the CDR3 is TGTGCCAGCAGTTCTGGCGGAGGGGGCACAGATACGCAGTATTTT. This gives the protein CASSSGGGGTDTQYF.

The chain recombines TRBV2 with TRBJ2-2, with 8 positions matching TRBD2. The CDR3 spans 15 residues. CDR1 and CDR2 from the germline V gene are SNHLY and FYNNEI. J gave up 2 bases and V 6 bases, and 5 bases lay outside the gene matches. CDR3 residues: CASSERESNTGELFF. DNA of the CDR3: TGTGCCAGCAGCGAGCGGGAGTCAAACACCGGGGAGCTGTTTTTT. The full variable domain, rest sourced from reference TRBV2 and TRBJ2-2, is EPEVTQTPSHQVTQMGQEVILRCVPISNHLYFYWYRQILGQKVEFLVSFYNNEISEKSEIFDDQFSVERPDGSNFTLKIRSTKLEDSAMYFCASSERESNTGELFFGEGSRLTVL.

The genes are TRBV30 and TRBJ1-2, with 8 bases identical to TRBD1. This CDR3 is 14 amino acids long. The V segment lost 3 bases and the J segment 8 bases; nucleotides outside the gene matches: 11. Germline V gene sequence: CDR1 GTSNPN, CDR2 SVGIG (reference sequence). CDR3 region: CAWRATTGAGGYTF. DNA of the CDR3: TGTGCCTGGAGGGCAACGACAGGGGCGGGGGGCTACACCTTC.

The J gene is TRBJ1-4, the V gene TRBV5-1; TRBD1 agrees at 8 bases. Trimming took 4 bases from V and 2 from J; bases not matched to a gene: 7. Looked up from germline, CDR1 is SGHRS and CDR2 is YFSETQ. This CDR3 has 16 residues. CDR3 sequence: CASSPTGVATNEKLFF. The CDR3 DNA follows: TGCGCCAGCAGCCCGACAGGGGTGGCGACTAATGAAAAACTGTTTTTT.

The table lists this clone with a few counts. This chain uses TRBV2 with TRBJ2-2; tentatively, D is TRBD2 (6 bases). Trimming left V 8 bases short and J 2 bases short, with 18 bases between. Per the germline V gene, CDR1 is SNHLY and CDR2 is FYNNEI. The CDR3 spans 16 residues. The DNA for the CDR3 is TGTGCCAGCGATATTACTAGCCCCCCTAACACCGGGGAGCTGTTTTTT. The encoded protein is CASDITSPPNTGELFF.

V and J are TRBV4-1 and TRBJ2-7; TRBD1 might be the D (6 bases). The CDR3 consists of 14 residues. Looked up from germline, CDR1 is MGHRA and CDR2 is YSYEKL. Trimming left V 2 bases short and J 5 bases short, with 13 bases between. CDR3 DNA: TGCGCCAGCAGCCAACCAACAGGGCTCAACGAGCAGTACTTC. Translated, it gives CASSQPTGLNEQYF.

Of note for this clone: Other DNA sequences in the same sample also yield this CDR3. The chain employs TRBV7-3 and TRBJ2-1; 13 bases are a match to TRBD2. After removal of 5 bases from V and 1 base from J, the junction contained 5 bases not matched to a gene. In germline, CDR1 is SGHTA, CDR2 FQGTGA. The CDR3 has 17 residues. CDR3 sequence (DNA): TGTGCCAGCAGCCTGCGGACTAGCGGGAGTTCCTACAATGAGCAGTTCTTC. Encoded protein: CASSLRTSGSSYNEQFF.

The V and J genes are TRBV5-1 and TRBJ2-5, with TRBD1 matching over 8 bases. Trimming at V came to 3 bases and at J to 2 bases, leaving 9 bases not matched to a gene. CDR3 length: 16 amino acids. Germline lookup yields CDR1 SGHRS and CDR2 YFSETQ. CDR3 sequence (DNA): TGCGCCAGCAGCTCCCCAGGACAGGGCTGGCAAGAGACCCAGTACTTC. Translating gives CASSSPGQGWQETQYF. Full variable domain (missing parts from reference TRBV5-1 and TRBJ2-5): KAGVTQTPRYLIKTRGQQVTLSCSPISGHRSVSWYQQTPGQGLQFLFEYFSETQRNKGNFPGRFSGRQFSNSRSEMNVSTLELGDSALYLCASSSPGQGWQETQYFGPGTRLLVL.

This clone was found once. This chain joins TRBV11-2 and TRBJ2-2, with D perhaps TRBD2 (6 bases). The CDR3 loop spans 17 amino acids. Germline V gives CDR1 SGHAT, CDR2 FQNNGV. Trimming took off 3 bases at V and 1 base at J, with 15 bases between the two ends. CDR3 sequence reads: CASSFVSASVNTGELFF. The DNA of the CDR3 is TGTGCCAGCAGCTTCGTTTCCGCTAGCGTGAACACCGGGGAGCTGTTTTTT. Together with reference TRBV11-2 and TRBJ2-2, the CDR3 gives the full variable domain: EAGVAQSPRYKIIEKRQSVAFWCNPISGHATLYWYQQILGQGPKLLIQFQNNGVVDDSQLPKDRFSAERLKGVDSTLKIQPAKLEDSAVYLCASSFVSASVNTGELFFGEGSRLTVL.

The chain carries TRBV5-1 and TRBJ1-3; D is unresolved. The CDR3 consists of 18 residues. V was trimmed by 0 bases and J by 4 bases, leaving 20 bases between them. CDR1 is SGHRS, CDR2 YFSETQ, per germline. The CDR3 DNA reads as TGCGCCAGCAGCTTGGCTTCAAGTGGCAGGCTTACGGGAAACACCATATATTTT. Protein product: CASSLASSGRLTGNTIYF.

The rearrangement links TRBV4-1 to TRBJ2-7; 7 bases match TRBD1. After removal of 4 bases from V and 1 base from J, the junction contained 7 bases not matched to a gene. The CDR3 is 15 amino acids. Per germline, CDR1 MGHRA and CDR2 YSYEKL. The CDR3 spells CASSPSLGQSYEQYF. In DNA, the CDR3 is TGCGCCAGCAGCCCGAGCCTGGGACAGTCCTACGAGCAGTACTTC.

V usage is TRBV6-1 and J usage is TRBJ2-7; D is possibly TRBD2 (6 bases). The V gene's germline CDR1 is MNHNS and CDR2 SASEGT. The CDR3 is 15 residues long. V shed 3 bases and J shed 3 bases, with 15 bases lying between them. CDR3 sequence: CASSDPGLLNYEQYF. As DNA, the CDR3 is TGTGCCAGCAGTGATCCGGGACTCCTAAACTACGAGCAGTACTTC.

The J gene is TRBJ2-3, the V gene TRBV3-1 (or the pseudogene TRBV3-2); the D is unclear. CDR3 length: 11 amino acids. V dropped 5 bases and J dropped 6 bases, with 6 bases sitting between them. The germline V gene encodes CDR1 LGHDT and CDR2 YNNKEL (reference sequence). The DNA for the CDR3 is TGTGCCAGCAGCGACATGGATACGCAGTATTTT. Encoded protein: CASSDMDTQYF.

V is TRBV27 and J is TRBJ2-2; 7 nucleotides match TRBD1. V shed 3 bases and J 6 bases; nucleotides not matched to a gene: 4. CDR1 MNHEY and CDR2 SMNVEV come from the germline V gene (reference sequence). The length of the CDR3 is 14 residues. CDR3 sequence reads: CASSFPGGAGELFF. DNA for the CDR3: TGTGCCAGCAGTTTCCCAGGGGGAGCCGGGGAGCTGTTTTTT.

The J gene is TRBJ1-1, the V gene TRBV27; TRBD1 might be the D (6 bases). CDR1 is MNHEY and CDR2 is SMNVEV in the germline V gene (reference sequence). The germline V and J ends were trimmed by 7 bases and 8 bases, with 17 bases remaining between them. The CDR3 contains 13 residues. In DNA form, the CDR3 reads TGTGCCAGCACCGCAAACGGGGGGACAGAAGCTTTCTTT. As protein: CASTANGGTEAFF.

The V gene is TRBV5-1, the J gene TRBJ2-2; possible D gene TRBD1, 6 bases. Deletions cut 5 bases from V and 4 bases from J, with 12 bases between. Germline CDR1 and CDR2: SGHRS and YFSETQ. The CDR3 runs to 14 residues. The CDR3 DNA is TGCGCCAGCAGGACGACAGGACTCACCGGGGAGCTGTTTTTT. This sequence encodes CASRTTGLTGELFF.